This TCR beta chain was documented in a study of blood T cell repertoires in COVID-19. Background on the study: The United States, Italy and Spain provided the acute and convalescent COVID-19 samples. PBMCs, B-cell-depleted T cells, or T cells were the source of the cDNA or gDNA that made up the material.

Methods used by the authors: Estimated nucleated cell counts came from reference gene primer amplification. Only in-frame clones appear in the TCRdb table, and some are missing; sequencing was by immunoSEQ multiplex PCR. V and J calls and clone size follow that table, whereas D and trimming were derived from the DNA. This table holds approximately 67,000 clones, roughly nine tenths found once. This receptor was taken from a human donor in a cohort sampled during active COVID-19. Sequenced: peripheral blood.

The CDR3 spells CAWSVALEIEQYF. The CDR3 region has the DNA TGTGCCTGGAGTGTAGCTCTAGAGATCGAGCAGTACTTC. The gene calls are TRBV30 and TRBJ2-7; D is unclear. CDR1 and CDR2 from the germline V gene are GTSNPN and SVGIG (reference sequence). Trimming took 0 bases from V and 6 from J, leaving 12 bases between them. This CDR3 is built from 13 residues.